A selection of T cell receptor beta chains follows, all from one sample in a study of blood T cell repertoires in COVID-19. Clones were read by immunoSEQ multiplex PCR, and TCRdb kept only the in-frame ones, dropping some. The sample gives a few hundred thousand clones, 85% to 90% of which show up once; around 0.99% is in the top ten. What was sequenced was peripheral blood. The receptors were gathered from a woman aged 40 to 50 who had recovered from COVID-19. Both conserved end residues are part of each CDR3. The D gene is left open where the match is weak. A clone size is listed for some rows: how often the clone was seen (once, few, many), or a class if it is expanded.

j_call v_call clone_size d_call cdr3_nt cdr3_aa
TRBJ2-7 TRBV7-9 once TRBD1 TGTGCCACCCCACTCCCAGGGGGCGAGCAGTACTTC CATPLPGGEQYF
TRBJ2-7 TRBV28 once - TGTGCCAGCAGTTTGGGCTACTACGAGCAGTACTTC CASSLGYYEQYF
TRBJ2-1 TRBV19 few TRBD2 TGTGCCAGTAGAACTAGCGGGGGGAATGAGCAGTTCTTC CASRTSGGNEQFF
TRBJ2-7 TRBV11-2 - TRBD2 TGTGCCAGCAGCTTCCCCGCCCTAGCGGGAGGGCCCTACGAGCAGTACTTC CASSFPALAGGPYEQYF
TRBJ2-1 TRBV19 - - TGTGCCAGTAGTACCCAACATCCGGGGGAGCAGTTCTTC CASSTQHPGEQFF
TRBJ2-3 TRBV19 - TRBD2 TGTGCCAGTAGGCCGGGACTAGCGGGAGGACCGACCACAGATACGCAGTATTTT CASRPGLAGGPTTDTQYF
TRBJ2-3 TRBV14 - - TGTGCCACTGGGCGGAGAGGAGGTGCAGATACGCAGTATTTT CATGRRGGADTQYF
TRBJ1-1 TRBV24-1 once - TGTGCCACCCGAGATAGATGGAACACTGAAGCTTTCTTT CATRDRWNTEAFF
TRBJ2-1 TRBV27 - - TGTGCCAGCAGCGCATGGTCCCCCTGGACTGATTCCTCAAATGAGCAGTTCTTC CASSAWSPWTDSSNEQFF
TRBJ1-2 TRBV20-1 - - TGCAGTGCTAGAGTGGGCCCCGGCTACACCTTC CSARVGPGYTF
TRBJ2-1 TRBV20-1 - TRBD2 TGCAGTGCTAGTTGGCTAGCGGGAGGGCGTGGTGAGCAGTTCTTC CSASWLAGGRGEQFF
TRBJ2-3 TRBV30 - - TGTGCCTGGGGGGGTTTTTTGGGGCCCACAGATACGCAGTATTTT CAWGGFLGPTDTQYF
TRBJ1-1 TRBV11-2 - - TGTGCCAGCAGCTTCGACAGGTATGAAGCTTTCTTT CASSFDRYEAFF
TRBJ1-4 TRBV2 - - TGTGCCAGCAGTGATATCGGGGAAAAACTGTTTTTT CASSDIGEKLFF
TRBJ2-1 TRBV11-2 - TRBD2 TGTGCCAGCAGCTTAAATCCCCTAGCGGGGTACAATGAGCAGTTCTTC CASSLNPLAGYNEQFF
TRBJ1-5 TRBV12-3/TRBV12-4 - TRBD1 TGTGCCAGCAGTCCAAGGACAGGGGGGCCCCAGCATTTT CASSPRTGGPQHF
TRBJ2-5 TRBV19 once - TGTGCCAGCCAGGGGCGGCAAGAGACCCAGTACTTC CASQGRQETQYF
TRBJ2-7 TRBV6-5 - - TGTGCCAGCAGTTACTCCCAGGGTACCTACGAGCAGTACTTC CASSYSQGTYEQYF
TRBJ1-6 TRBV30 - - TGTGCCTGGAGTGTAAGGCGTCTGGGGCGGTGGCCCCTCCACTTT CAWSVRRLGRWPLHF
TRBJ2-3 TRBV9 - TRBD2 TGTGCCAGCAGCCCACTAGCGGGAGAAGATACGCAGTATTTT CASSPLAGEDTQYF
TRBJ1-5 TRBV4-1 - - TGCGCCAGCAGCCCCCCGACTGGAACCCATCAGCCCCAGCATTTT CASSPPTGTHQPQHF
TRBJ2-7 TRBV3-1/TRBV3-2 - - TGTGCCAGCAGCCGGGGCACAGCTTACGAGCAGTACTTC CASSRGTAYEQYF
TRBJ2-2 TRBV5-1 - - TGCGCCAGCAGCGGAGCAGCCAACACCGGGGAGCTGTTTTTT CASSGAANTGELFF
TRBJ2-7 TRBV5-1 - TRBD1 TGCGCCAGCAGCGGGGGACAGGCCCTCTCCTACGAGCAGTACTTC CASSGGQALSYEQYF
TRBJ2-1 TRBV27 - TRBD2 TGTGCCAGCAGCAAAGGGACTAGCGGATCCTACAATGAGCAGTTCTTC CASSKGTSGSYNEQFF
TRBJ1-2 TRBV2 - - TGTGCCAGCACCGTGGGGGGAGGGGGCTATGGCTACACCTTC CASTVGGGGYGYTF
TRBJ1-1 TRBV15 - - TGTGCCACCTCGATGGTGGGGGGCACTGAAGCTTTCTTT CATSMVGGTEAFF
TRBJ2-1 TRBV5-8 - TRBD2 TGTGCCAGCAGCTTGGGACTAGCGGGAGGAACCTACTACAATGAGCAGTTCTTC CASSLGLAGGTYYNEQFF
TRBJ2-2 TRBV13 - - TGTGCCAGCAGGTGGGGGGGCCCGAACACCGGGGAGCTGTTTTTT CASRWGGPNTGELFF
TRBJ2-1 TRBV7-9 - TRBD1 TGTGCCAGCAGCCCGGGACAGGGGTTGAGTAATGAGCAGTTCTTC CASSPGQGLSNEQFF
TRBJ2-7 TRBV24-1 - - TGTGCCACCAGTGACCTCGAGCGGACGTACGAGCAGTACTTC CATSDLERTYEQYF
TRBJ1-2 TRBV5-5 - - TGTGCCAGCAGCTTGGTGCCAACAGCAACCTATGGCTACACCTTC CASSLVPTATYGYTF
TRBJ2-1 TRBV15 - TRBD2 TGTGCCACCAGCGGAATAGCGGGAGGGATGCTGAGCTCCTACAATGAGCAGTTCTTC CATSGIAGGMLSSYNEQFF
TRBJ1-6 TRBV9 - - TGTGCCAGCAGCCTAGGGACACCTAGTAGGGGTTCACCCCTCCACTTT CASSLGTPSRGSPLHF
TRBJ2-2 TRBV5-1 - TRBD1 TGCGCCAGCAGTACCCGGACAGGGGGCGCGCGCGGCGGGGAGCTGTTTTTT CASSTRTGGARGGELFF
TRBJ2-3 TRBV27 - - TGTGCCAGCAGTTTCCGGGGCACAGATACGCAGTATTTT CASSFRGTDTQYF
TRBJ1-1 TRBV7-9 - - TGTGCCAGCAGCCCCACGGTCGGGGGGGCTTTCTTT CASSPTVGGAFF
TRBJ1-3 TRBV5-1 few - TGCGCCAGCAGCCCCGGACGGGGAGGAAACACCATATATTTT CASSPGRGGNTIYF
TRBJ1-2 TRBV9 - - TGTGCCAGCAGAGACAGGACATGGGGCTACACCTTC CASRDRTWGYTF
TRBJ2-1 TRBV5-1 - TRBD2 TGCGCCAGCAGCTTGTTCCTTTGGGGGCCCGGTCCCGGGACTAGCGGGAGGGCCGGTGAGCAGTTCTTC CASSLFLWGPGPGTSGRAGEQFF
TRBJ2-3 TRBV5-8 - - TGTGCCAGCAGCCCTGGACAGCCCCGAGATACGCAGTATTTT CASSPGQPRDTQYF
TRBJ2-1 TRBV27 - - TGTGCCACCGAAAGAGCGGCCGGGAGCTCCTACAATGAGCAGTTCTTC CATERAAGSSYNEQFF
TRBJ2-3 TRBV7-8 - - TGTGCCAGCAGCTTAGGGCTAGCGACCCTGCGTGATACGCAGTATTTT CASSLGLATLRDTQYF
TRBJ2-1 TRBV7-2 - TRBD2 TGTGCCAGCAGCTTAAAGGCTAGCGGGTCTCGGAATGAGCAGTTCTTC CASSLKASGSRNEQFF
TRBJ1-2 TRBV27 - - TGTGCCAGCAGTCAGTTTATCCGGCCCGGGAACTATGGCTACACCTTC CASSQFIRPGNYGYTF
TRBJ2-6 TRBV5-1 - - TGCGCCAGCAGCTCCCAGACAGGGACTCGGAGGACTGGGGCCAACGTCCTGACTTTC CASSSQTGTRRTGANVLTF
TRBJ2-2 TRBV4-1 few - TGCGCCAGCAGCCGGGCAGAGAACACCGGGGAGCTGTTTTTT CASSRAENTGELFF
TRBJ1-1 TRBV7-2 - TRBD1 TGTGCCAGCAGCCTACGACAGGGGGGCACTGAAGCTTTCTTT CASSLRQGGTEAFF
TRBJ2-1 TRBV6-5 - TRBD2 TGTGCCAGCCAGTGGGAGGGAGGGCCCGGGAATGAGCAGTTCTTC CASQWEGGPGNEQFF
TRBJ2-1 TRBV10-1 - TRBD2 TGCGCCAGCAGTGAGTCCCCCGCCGGGACTAGCGCGTACAATGAGCAGTTCTTC CASSESPAGTSAYNEQFF
TRBJ2-4 TRBV11-3 - - TGTGCCAGCAGCTTAGAGGGGCAGTTAGCCAAAAACATTCAGTACTTC CASSLEGQLAKNIQYF
TRBJ2-1 TRBV9 - TRBD2 TGTGCCAGCAGCCACGGGACTAGCGGGGGGAATGAGCAGTTCTTC CASSHGTSGGNEQFF
TRBJ2-7 TRBV11-2 once TRBD2 TGTGCCAGCAGCTTAATGGGGACTAGCGGCCCCTACGAGCAGTACTTC CASSLMGTSGPYEQYF
TRBJ2-1 TRBV3-1/TRBV3-2 - TRBD2 TGTGCCAGCAGCCAAGATTGGCGGGAGGGGAGCAATGAGCAGTTCTTC CASSQDWREGSNEQFF